Detailed here is one TCR beta chain. What it binds is not known. RNA isolated from unsorted whole blood supplied the blood RNA, with germline DNA also extracted. Prior to surgery, about 4.1 milliliters of peripheral blood were drawn. The template, roughly 0.45 ug total RNA, yielded TCR beta cDNA made with a constant-region primer. Three-round nested multiplex PCR performed with slightly modified ARM-PCR produced the TCR beta libraries. TRBV1-TRBV30 forward primers paired with a C-beta reverse primer drove the first two PCR rounds, about 11 cycles each. Via MiXCR, TCRdb re-called the multiplex PCR reads, giving one row per CDR3 protein. The sample lists about 180,000 distinct CDR3 sequences, over 45% occurring once. These data come from a study of tumor-infiltrating lymphocytes in primary liver carcinoma. About the research overall: The study obtained roughly 3.5 to 7.5 million productive TCRbeta reads per sample, similar across tissue types. Study conclusions and caveats: Blood had a significantly lower top-250-clone fraction than tumors did (p = 0.039).

The germline V and J ends were trimmed by 4 bases and 6 bases, with 13 bases remaining between them. In germline, CDR1 is SQVTM, CDR2 ANQGSEA. The CDR3 sequence is 14 residues long. The sample consisted of peripheral blood. This receptor was identified in a man in his forties or fifties with primary liver carcinoma and hepatitis B virus infection. This sequence joins TRBV29-1 and TRBJ2-6, with D perhaps matching TRBD2 (6 bases). CDR3 coding DNA: TGCAGCGTTGGGGGGGAGGCTTTGGCCAACGTCCTGACTTTC. It codes for CSVGGEALANVLTF.